This passage covers 10 T cell receptor beta chains from one sample sequenced in a study of response to subunit inactivated influenza vaccine. TCRdb re-analysed the RT-PCR reads in MiXCR, keeping a single row per CDR3 protein. The profile shows about 570,000 distinct CDR3 sequences, roughly 12% of them singletons. The sample was also reused in another study, on T cells expressing NK-cell markers. Per that paper: TCR beta cDNA was generated via 5'RACE template switching incorporating UMIs.

Sequencing was performed on PBMCs from blood, taken on the day of vaccination. The receptor source for this set is a man aged 50-59 years who received an inactivated influenza vaccine.

V gene TRBV5-6 combines with J gene TRBJ2-2; tentatively, D is TRBD1 (6 bases). Germline lookup yields CDR1 SGHDT and CDR2 YYEEEE. The CDR3 has 17 amino acids. The ends were cut back, 4 bases at V and 0 bases at J, with 16 bases in the middle. CDR3 nucleotide sequence: TGTGCCAGCAGCCCAGGGTTCGGGACAACGAACACCGGGGAGCTGTTTTTT. Its translation: CASSPGFGTTNTGELFF.

J is TRBJ2-1 and V is TRBV3-1; 7 bases are a match to TRBD2. The germline V gene has CDR1 LGHDT and CDR2 YNNKEL (reference sequence). CDR3 size: 16 residues. V shed 3 bases and J 2 bases; nucleotides not matched to a gene: 7. The CDR3 nucleotides are TGTGCCAGCAGCCAGGGCGGGAGAGGGACCTACAATGAGCAGTTCTTC. It translates to CASSQGGRGTYNEQFF.

V is TRBV20-1 and J is TRBJ2-3; the match to TRBD2 covers 9 bases. Germline V gene lookup returns CDR1 DFQATT and CDR2 SNEGSKA (reference sequence). The CDR3 is made up of 13 amino acids. V trimming: 5 bases; J trimming: 3 bases; junction bases outside the gene matches: 3. CDR3 DNA sequence: TGCAGTGCTCTCGGACTAGCGACAGATACGCAGTATTTT. Its protein is CSALGLATDTQYF.

V gene TRBV7-2 combines with J gene TRBJ2-7; D gene uncertain. Germline lookup yields CDR1 SGHTA and CDR2 FQGNSA. V lost 2 bases and J 4 bases, leaving 9 bases between the germline ends. This CDR3 contains 13 residues. The DNA of the CDR3 is TGTGCCAGCAGCTTAAGGCAAAAATACGAGCAGTACTTC. Amino acid sequence: CASSLRQKYEQYF.

J is TRBJ2-2 and V is TRBV12-3 or TRBV12-4, with D perhaps matching TRBD1 or TRBD2 (7 bases each). The V and J ends lost 3 bases and 5 bases respectively, with 13 bases between them. This CDR3 comprises 15 residues. In DNA, the CDR3 is TGTGCCAGCAGTTTCTCAGGGGGGGGAACCGGGGAGCTGTTTTTT. Translation: CASSFSGGGTGELFF.

Only a few counts were recorded for this clonotype. The chain is built from TRBV7-2 and TRBJ2-1, with TRBD1 as a possible D gene (5 bases). Trimming took off 3 bases at V and 6 bases at J, with 15 bases between the two ends. This CDR3 region has 15 residues. Germline V CDR1 and CDR2: SGHTA, FQGNSA. The CDR3, as DNA: TGTGCCAGCAGCTTCAGGGCAAGTTTAGGCAATGAGCAGTTCTTC. Its translation: CASSFRASLGNEQFF.

The chain is built from TRBV6-2 or TRBV6-3 and TRBJ2-3, with a tentative D call TRBD1 (6 bases). V was shortened by 6 bases and J by 2 bases, with 21 bases between the two germline ends. Per germline, CDR1 MNHEY and CDR2 SVGEGT. CDR3 length equals 17 residues. CDR3 nucleotides: TGTGCCAGCAGACGAGGGATACAGGGTCCGCTCACAGATACGCAGTATTTT. Translated, it gives CASRRGIQGPLTDTQYF.

This sequence joins TRBV5-1 and TRBJ2-6, with TRBD1 as a possible D gene (6 bases). The length of the CDR3 is 18 residues. Germline CDR1 is SGHRS and CDR2 is YFSETQ. With 3 bases removed from V and 0 bases from J, the gap between germline ends came to 16 bases. The DNA for the CDR3 is TGCGCCAGCAGCTCGGCGGCAGGGGTCCACTCTGGGGCCAACGTCCTGACTTTC. Protein product: CASSSAAGVHSGANVLTF. Complete variable domain (other parts from reference TRBV5-1 and TRBJ2-6): KAGVTQTPRYLIKTRGQQVTLSCSPISGHRSVSWYQQTPGQGLQFLFEYFSETQRNKGNFPGRFSGRQFSNSRSEMNVSTLELGDSALYLCASSSAAGVHSGANVLTFGAGSRLTVL.

This clonotype was observed a few times. The chain combines TRBV7-9 with TRBJ2-1, with 10 positions matching TRBD2. The V segment lost 0 bases and the J segment 6 bases; nucleotides outside the gene matches: 5. There are 16 residues in the CDR3. Germline V lookup: CDR1 SEHNR, CDR2 FQNEAQ (reference sequence). CDR3: CASSLASTSGSNEQFF. In nucleotides, the CDR3 is TGTGCCAGCAGCTTAGCGTCGACTAGCGGGTCCAATGAGCAGTTCTTC.

This clonotype occurred many times. The chain carries TRBV4-3 and TRBJ2-7; 15 bases agree with TRBD2. Germline CDR1 LGHNA, CDR2 YSLEER. This CDR3 has 16 amino acids. The junction had 3 bases not matched to a gene; V was cut back by 1 base and J by 5 bases. CDR3 region: CASSQGTSGRAHEQYF. CDR3 coding DNA: TGCGCCAGCAGCCAAGGGACTAGCGGGAGGGCCCACGAGCAGTACTTC.